The source of this TCR beta chain is a study of blood T cell repertoires in COVID-19. Whole-study context: Acute and convalescent COVID-19 samples came from the United States, Italy and Spain. T cells, B-cell-depleted T cells, or PBMCs supplied cDNA or gDNA.

This clone was seen only once. Under the authors' procedure: The authors estimated nucleated cell counts from reference gene primer amplification. Profiling relied on immunoSEQ multiplex PCR, and the TCRdb table lists in-frame clones only, not all of them. That table is the source of V, J and clone size, and D and trimming were worked out from the DNA. The data contain under 150,000 clones, 75% to 90% of them seen just once; the ten biggest clones take up 5% to 6%. Trimming stripped 5 bases from V and 4 bases from J, with 11 bases between. Germline lookup yields CDR1 LNHDA and CDR2 SQIVND (reference sequence). The CDR3 is 13 amino acids. Recruited during active infection, patients (from Seattle) were subsequently followed longitudinally.

The genes are TRBV19 and TRBJ1-1; the D gene is possibly TRBD1 (6 bases). Input material: peripheral blood. This TCR came from a woman aged 55-69 years with COVID-19, enrolled during active disease. Written as DNA, the CDR3 is TGTGCCAGTAGTTCAGGGGAGGGCACTGAAGCTTTCTTT. Protein sequence: CASSSGEGTEAFF.